Listed here are 24 T cell receptor beta chains from one sample, sequenced in a study of esophageal squamous cell carcinoma under preoperative chemotherapy. TCRdb passed the PCR reads through MiXCR, listing each CDR3 protein once. In the table there are about 16,000 distinct CDR3 sequences, approximately 48% of which are singletons. Stated time point: before preoperative PTX-NDP chemotherapy. The sample was acquired from a patient given preoperative chemotherapy. The receptors shown here come from a human donor with esophageal squamous cell carcinoma. The donor label of this sample is uncertain.

V is TRBV6-1 and J is TRBJ2-4; D gene unclear. Per germline, CDR1 MNHNS and CDR2 SASEGT. The CDR3 has 14 residues. CDR3 DNA: TGTGCGAGGCTCGGAAGCCGTGACCAAGACACCCAGTACTTC. Encoded protein: CARLGSRDQDTQYF.

V gene TRBV25-1 combines with J gene TRBJ2-1; 8 bases fit TRBD2. The CDR3 runs 16 residues. V lost 5 bases to trimming and J lost 0 bases; unmatched junction nucleotides: 6. Germline V gene sequence: CDR1 MGHDK, CDR2 SYGVNS. DNA for the CDR3: TGTGCCAGCAGTCAACAACTAGCGGCCTCCTACAATGAGCAGTTCTTC. Translation: CASSQQLAASYNEQFF.

This clonotype was counted between two and nine times. J is TRBJ2-1 and V is TRBV7-2; 11 positions agree with TRBD2. V lost 5 bases to trimming and J lost 2 bases; unmatched junction nucleotides: 11. Germline CDR1 and CDR2: SGHTA and FQGNSA. This CDR3 comprises 18 residues. The CDR3 loop reads CASSPRASGRLTYNEQFF. CDR3 DNA sequence: TGTGCCAGCAGCCCTAGGGCTAGCGGGAGGTTGACCTACAATGAGCAGTTCTTC. Full variable domain (missing parts from reference TRBV7-2 and TRBJ2-1): GAGVSQSPSNKVTEKGKDVELRCDPISGHTALYWYRQSLGQGLEFLIYFQGNSAPDKSGLPSDRFSAERTGGSVSTLTIQRTQQEDSAVYLCASSPRASGRLTYNEQFFGPGTRLTVL.

By share of the sample, this clonotype is large. The chain combines TRBV7-3 with TRBJ2-5; 8 bases match TRBD1. The J call may be incorrect, as the DNA end agrees better with TRBJ2-7. The CDR3 loop spans 14 amino acids. The germline V gene has CDR1 SGHTA and CDR2 FQGTGA. CDR3 sequence reads: CAITTDREWFEQYF. As DNA, the CDR3 is TGTGCCATTACTACGGACAGGGAATGGTTCGAGCAGTACTTC.

This clonotype was seen only a few times. J is TRBJ2-5 and V is TRBV7-3, with TRBD2 matching over 8 bases. The DNA matches TRBJ2-1 better at its end, which makes the J call doubtful. The CDR3 spans 14 residues. Germline V gene lookup returns CDR1 SGHTA and CDR2 FQGTGA. The CDR3 nucleotides read TGTGCCAGCAGCGCCCGGGAGGGCCCCGATGAGCAGTTCTTC. This sequence encodes CASSAREGPDEQFF.

Comments on this clonotype: Mismatch with germline at one junction end may stem from a read error. The genes are TRBV7-8 and TRBJ2-3, with D uncertain. The CDR3 length is 13 residues. Germline V gene sequence: CDR1 SGHVS, CDR2 FQNEAQ. The CDR3 DNA reads as TGTGCCAGGGGCCCGTTAGCCACAAACACTCAGTATTTC. This sequence encodes CARGPLATNTQYF.

The rearrangement uses TRBV12-3 or TRBV12-4 and TRBJ1-1, with TRBD1 as a possible D gene (5 bases). The CDR3 runs 11 residues. Trimming took off 5 bases at V and 5 bases at J, with 6 bases between the two ends. The DNA for the CDR3 is TGTGCCAGCAGTCAGGGTACTGAAGCTTTCTTT. Its protein is CASSQGTEAFF.

The genes are TRBV11-3 and TRBJ2-5; the D gene could be TRBD1 or TRBD2 (5 bases each). The J call may be in error: the DNA end matches TRBJ2-1 better. The CDR3 is 12 residues long. From germline, CDR1 is SGHNT and CDR2 YENEEA. The CDR3 coding sequence is TGTGCCAGCAGCCCCTCTGGGGGTGAGCAGTTCTTC. Protein: CASSPSGGEQFF.

This clonotype was counted a few times. V is TRBV12-3 or TRBV12-4 and J is TRBJ2-7, with TRBD2 identical over 8 bases. The ends lost 1 base at V and 2 bases at J; junction bases unmatched: 1. The CDR3 spans 14 residues. The CDR3 DNA reads TGTGCCAGCAGTTTAGGAGCGGGAGCCTACGAGCAGTACTTC. Protein: CASSLGAGAYEQYF.

Turning to this clonotype: A single base separates this from a much larger clone, so it may be a read error. This chain joins TRBV6-5 and TRBJ2-1; 10 nucleotides agree with TRBD1. The V and J ends lost 8 bases and 10 bases, in that order; junction bases with no gene match: 11. The germline gives CDR1 MNHEY, CDR2 SVGAGI. The CDR3 length is 14 residues. The CDR3 DNA sequence: TGTGCCAGCGGTTCCGGGACAGGGGTCTACGAGCAGTTCTTC. This encodes CASGSGTGVYEQFF.

This clonotype was seen ten or more times. For the CDR3, the DNA is TGTGCCAGCAGTACAGGACAGGGAAGGGCCGGGGAGCTGTTTTTT. Protein sequence: CASSTGQGRAGELFF. The chain is built from TRBV12-3 or TRBV12-4 and TRBJ2-2, with 8 nucleotides matching TRBD1. This CDR3 spans 15 amino acids. J lost 6 bases, V lost 5 bases, and 8 bases had no gene match.

The J gene is TRBJ2-2, the V gene TRBV12-3 or TRBV12-4; a weak D match, TRBD2 (5 bases). The CDR3 consists of 15 residues. Trimming stripped 6 bases from V and 16 bases from J, with 27 bases between. The CDR3 loop reads CASSLQLEGTDAQFF. The CDR3 DNA reads TGTGCCAGCAGCCTCCAGCTTGAGGGCACAGATGCGCAGTTTTTT.

This clonotype ranks as medium-sized. The CDR3 nucleotides are TGTGCTAGTGGGAGGACTAGCGGGAGTATGAATGAGCAGTTCTTC. Its protein product is CASGRTSGSMNEQFF. This sequence joins TRBV12-5 and TRBJ2-1; 13 nucleotides align to TRBD2. Trimming took 6 bases from V and 7 from J; bases not matched to a gene: 6. The CDR3 contains 15 residues. Germline V gene lookup returns CDR1 LGHNT and CDR2 FRNRAP.

The chain combines TRBV7-8 with TRBJ2-7, with a tentative D call TRBD1 (5 bases). With the DNA end fitting TRBJ2-1 better, the J assignment may be wrong. The CDR3 runs 15 residues. Germline V gene data show CDR1 as SGHVS and CDR2 as FQNEAQ. The CDR3 nucleotides are TGTGCCAGCAGCTTAGCGGGGCAGGCGTCCTATGAGCAGTTCTTC. This encodes CASSLAGQASYEQFF.

This clonotype turned up a few times. The chain links TRBV7-2 to TRBJ2-1, with 10 nucleotides matching TRBD2. From germline, CDR1 is SGHTA and CDR2 FQGNSA. The length of the CDR3 is 15 residues. Trimming took 1 base from V and 10 from J; bases not matched to a gene: 7. The CDR3 nucleotides read TGTGCCAGCAGCTTAGGGTCAAGCGGGGGGGACGAGCAGTTCTTC. Translation gives CASSLGSSGGDEQFF.

The V and J genes are TRBV4-3 and TRBJ1-1; D is possibly TRBD1 (5 bases). V gave up 1 base and J gave up 2 bases, with 8 bases separating them. Germline-derived CDR1 and CDR2 are LGHNA and YSLEER. The CDR3 loop spans 14 amino acids. CDR3 loop: CASSQVGGNTEAFF. The CDR3 DNA sequence: TGCGCCAGCAGCCAAGTGGGGGGTAACACTGAAGCTTTCTTT.

This clonotype was recorded many times. The V and J genes are TRBV7-2 and TRBJ2-1, with TRBD2 matching over 11 bases. This CDR3 is built from 16 residues. In germline, CDR1 is SGHTA, CDR2 FQGNSA. Unmatched junction bases numbered 4, after V lost 3 bases and J lost 3 bases. CDR3 nucleotides: TGTGCCAGCAGCTTTTCCGGGACTAGCGGCTACAATGAGCAGTTCTTC. This translates into CASSFSGTSGYNEQFF.

This chain uses TRBV12-3 or TRBV12-4 with TRBJ2-5; 8 bases are a match to TRBD2. This CDR3 comprises 18 residues. Losses at the gene ends were 3 bases for V and 0 bases for J; bases not matched to a gene: 12. Written as DNA, the CDR3 is TGTGCCAGCAGTTTGGGGGGCGACGGGGGGGGTGACCAAGAGACCCAGTACTTC. Translating gives CASSLGGDGGGDQETQYF.

Regarding this clonotype: The junction departs from germline at one end; a sequencing error may be responsible. This rearrangement joins TRBV7-8 to TRBJ2-3; perhaps TRBD1 as D (5 bases). The CDR3 has 15 residues. The germline V gene has CDR1 SGHVS and CDR2 FQNEAQ. DNA for the CDR3: TGTGCCAGGGGCTTAGGCGCCCGTGGGGCAGAGACGCAGTACTTT. This gives the protein CARGLGARGAETQYF.

V gene TRBV7-2 combines with J gene TRBJ2-5; 16 nucleotides line up with TRBD2. This CDR3 spans 18 amino acids. Per germline, CDR1 SGHTA and CDR2 FQGNSA. J lost 10 bases, V lost 3 bases, and 14 bases had no gene match. The CDR3 DNA reads TGTGCCAGCAGCTTGACCTCCGGGACTAGCGGGAGGGCCGGGGGCCAGTACTTC. This gives the protein CASSLTSGTSGRAGGQYF.

With respect to this clonotype: One end of the junction fails to match germline, which may point to a read error. The gene calls are TRBV12-3 or TRBV12-4 and TRBJ2-5, with D tentatively TRBD1 or TRBD2 (6 bases each). This CDR3 contains 16 residues. CDR3 in amino acids: CASGGPGTRGPDTQYF. CDR3 bases: TGTGCCAGCGGGGGGCCCGGGACCCGTGGTCCAGATACGCAGTATTTC.

The gene calls are TRBV12-3 or TRBV12-4 and TRBJ2-1; no clear D. This CDR3 has 12 residues. V was clipped by 0 bases and J by 5 bases, with 2 bases between them. The DNA for the CDR3 is TGTGCCAGCAGTTTAGCTAACAATGAGCAGTTCTTC. Amino acid sequence: CASSLANNEQFF.

In its sample, this clonotype was seen many times. V gene TRBV6-5 combines with J gene TRBJ2-7; possibly TRBD1 for D (6 bases). This CDR3 is built from 15 residues. Germline assignment: CDR1 MNHEY and CDR2 SVGAGI. V lost 5 bases and J 4 bases, leaving 18 bases between the germline ends. In DNA, the CDR3 is TGTGCCAGCAGTATACATCTCCGGGACACATACGAGCAGTACTTC. Its translation: CASSIHLRDTYEQYF.

The chain joins TRBV12-3 or TRBV12-4 to TRBJ2-4; weak D call: TRBD2 (7 bases). This CDR3 is 14 amino acids long. DNA of the CDR3: TGTGGCTCCGGGGGGCGGTGTGCCAAAAACATTCAGTACTTC. This translates into CGSGGRCAKNIQYF.